These T cell receptor beta chains were read from a single sample in a study of blood T cell repertoires in COVID-19. Sequenced by immunoSEQ multiplex PCR; TCRdb stores in-frame clones only, minus some. The profile covers 65,000 to 85,000 clones, with about 87% appearing a single time and roughly 2.4% taken by the ten largest. Sample: peripheral blood. The receptor set was obtained from a human donor in a cohort sampled during active COVID-19. The CDR3 runs from the conserved cysteine through the conserved F or W. Each record gives: J gene, V gene, D gene, clone size, CDR3 protein, CDR3 DNA. D genes are given only for firm matches. Not every row has a clone size; where given, it reads once, few, many or a size class.

J: TRBJ1-1; V: TRBV4-2; D: .; size: .; CDR3: CASSYFTGERTEAFF; DNA: TGTGCCAGCAGCTACTTCACGGGGGAGCGGACTGAAGCTTTCTTT
J: TRBJ2-1; V: TRBV28; D: .; size: .; CDR3: CASSWANEQFF; DNA: TGTGCCAGCAGTTGGGCCAATGAGCAGTTCTTC
J: TRBJ2-7; V: TRBV27; D: TRBD1; size: .; CDR3: CASSFGQGTGEQYF; DNA: TGTGCCAGCAGTTTTGGACAGGGGACGGGGGAGCAGTACTTC
J: TRBJ2-1; V: TRBV18; D: TRBD2; size: .; CDR3: CASSPPLAGAPNHNEQFF; DNA: TGTGCCAGCTCACCACCCCTAGCGGGAGCACCCAACCACAATGAGCAGTTCTTC
J: TRBJ2-2; V: TRBV7-5; D: .; size: .; CDR3: CARSWKTGLTGELFF; DNA: TGTGCCAGAAGCTGGAAGACAGGGCTCACCGGGGAGCTGTTTTTT
J: TRBJ2-6; V: TRBV19; D: .; size: .; CDR3: CASSAETGSGANVLTF; DNA: TGTGCCAGTAGTGCCGAGACTGGGTCTGGGGCCAACGTCCTGACTTTC
J: TRBJ2-7; V: TRBV10-3; D: TRBD1; size: .; CDR3: CAISEDRGYSYEQYF; DNA: TGTGCCATCAGTGAGGACAGGGGGTATTCCTACGAGCAGTACTTC
J: TRBJ2-5; V: TRBV5-4; D: .; size: .; CDR3: CASSPDSAKETQYF; DNA: TGTGCCAGCAGTCCAGACAGCGCCAAAGAGACCCAGTACTTC
J: TRBJ2-5; V: TRBV30; D: .; size: few; CDR3: CAWSKRDQETQYF; DNA: TGTGCCTGGAGTAAGAGAGATCAAGAGACCCAGTACTTC
J: TRBJ1-1; V: TRBV28; D: .; size: .; CDR3: CASSLLATSGEAFF; DNA: TGTGCCAGCAGTTTATTAGCAACCAGCGGCGAAGCTTTCTTT
J: TRBJ1-4; V: TRBV4-1; D: .; size: .; CDR3: CASSRDRSNEKLFF; DNA: TGCGCCAGCAGCAGAGACAGAAGCAATGAAAAACTGTTTTTT
J: TRBJ1-1; V: TRBV7-9; D: .; size: .; CDR3: CASSLYGGDQLMRAEAFF; DNA: TGTGCCAGCAGCTTATATGGCGGGGACCAACTTATGAGGGCTGAAGCTTTCTTT
J: TRBJ1-3; V: TRBV7-8; D: TRBD1; size: .; CDR3: CASSRGGGTGVGNTIYF; DNA: TGTGCCAGCAGCCGAGGAGGGGGGACAGGGGTCGGAAACACCATATATTTT
J: TRBJ2-5; V: TRBV19; D: TRBD1; size: .; CDR3: CASWRTGQSWETQYF; DNA: TGTGCCAGTTGGCGGACAGGACAGAGTTGGGAGACCCAGTACTTC
J: TRBJ2-7; V: TRBV19; D: .; size: .; CDR3: CASGVYYEQYF; DNA: TGTGCCTCCGGGGTTTACTACGAGCAGTACTTC
J: TRBJ1-1; V: TRBV5-6; D: .; size: .; CDR3: CASSLGSLSGREAFF; DNA: TGTGCCAGCAGCCTCGGGAGTCTTAGCGGTAGAGAAGCTTTCTTT
J: TRBJ1-4; V: TRBV7-9; D: TRBD1; size: few; CDR3: CASGSSTGEEKLFF; DNA: TGTGCCAGCGGCTCATCGACAGGGGAGGAAAAACTGTTTTTT
J: TRBJ1-2; V: TRBV6-5; D: .; size: .; CDR3: CASSPGRRPYGYTF; DNA: TGTGCCAGCAGCCCAGGCAGGAGGCCCTATGGCTACACCTTC
J: TRBJ1-6; V: TRBV6-5; D: .; size: .; CDR3: CASSSPAVRALHF; DNA: TGTGCCAGCAGTTCACCGGCGGTGAGGGCCCTCCACTTT
J: TRBJ2-5; V: TRBV9; D: .; size: .; CDR3: CASSVGGVGRFQETQYF; DNA: TGTGCCAGCAGCGTGGGGGGCGTCGGGAGGTTTCAAGAGACCCAGTACTTC
J: TRBJ1-6; V: TRBV29-1; D: .; size: .; CDR3: CSVRDSSYNSPLHF; DNA: TGCAGCGTTCGAGACAGCTCCTATAATTCACCCCTCCACTTT
J: TRBJ2-7; V: TRBV18; D: .; size: .; CDR3: CASSPPGSYEQYF; DNA: TGTGCCAGCTCACCCCCGGGCTCCTACGAGCAGTACTTC